These 9 T cell receptor beta chains were sequenced from one sample in a study of T cells in Graves' hyperthyroidism and ophthalmopathy. There were TCR beta CDR3 regions amplified from RNA transcripts. TCR CDR3 regions were first amplified by RT-PCR with HTBI primers. TCRdb independently ran MiXCR on the multiplex PCR reads; one entry per CDR3 protein. The table lists approximately 510,000 distinct CDR3 sequences, 20% of them singletons, with more than 25% in the top ten. The sequenced sample consisted of blood. These receptor sequences come from a man younger than 35 with Graves' hyperthyroidism.

This clonotype showed up many times. The chain carries TRBV5-1 and TRBJ2-6; a possible D gene is TRBD1 (6 bases). Between the trimmed V and J ends, which lost 5 bases and 4 bases, there was a span of 13 bases. The V gene's germline CDR1 is SGHRS and CDR2 YFSETQ. This CDR3 has 15 residues. The CDR3 here is CASSYTGRGANVLTF. DNA for the CDR3: TGCGCCAGCAGTTACACAGGGAGAGGGGCCAACGTCCTGACTTTC. Filled out from reference TRBV5-1 and TRBJ2-6, the complete variable domain reads KAGVTQTPRYLIKTRGQQVTLSCSPISGHRSVSWYQQTPGQGLQFLFEYFSETQRNKGNFPGRFSGRQFSNSRSEMNVSTLELGDSALYLCASSYTGRGANVLTFGAGSRLTVL.

This clonotype showed up just a few times. This chain connects TRBV20-1 to TRBJ2-7; D remains ambiguous. The V gene lost 6 bases and the J gene lost 2 bases, with 14 bases spanning the gap. Germline V gene data show CDR1 as DFQATT and CDR2 as SNEGSKA (reference sequence). The CDR3 is 13 residues long. CDR3 coding DNA: TGCAGTGCCCGCCCAGTGGGAACCTACGAGCAGTACTTC. Residues: CSARPVGTYEQYF.

This clonotype has only a few counts. CDR3 amino acids: CATSRSWGHSGPAYEQYF. The CDR3 DNA follows: TGTGCCACCAGCAGAAGTTGGGGCCATTCCGGGCCCGCCTACGAGCAGTACTTC. This rearrangement joins TRBV15 to TRBJ2-7; D is possibly TRBD1 (5 bases). There are 18 residues in the CDR3. Germline V gene data show CDR1 as LNHNV and CDR2 as YYDKDF (reference sequence). The germline V and J ends were trimmed by 2 bases and 2 bases, with 22 bases remaining between them.

The V gene is TRBV7-9, the J gene TRBJ2-7; TRBD2 matches 9 bases. CDR1 and CDR2 (germline): SEHNR, FQNEAQ (reference sequence). The CDR3 loop spans 15 amino acids. Trimming removed 2 bases from V and 5 bases from J; junction bases left unmatched: 7. The DNA of the CDR3 is TGTGCCAGCAGCTTACTAGCGGGGCTCTCTGACGAGCAGTACTTC. Its translation is CASSLLAGLSDEQYF.

In this sample, this clonotype turned up many times. The chain is built from TRBV6-1 and TRBJ1-2; 7 nucleotides agree with TRBD1. The germline V gene has CDR1 MNHNS and CDR2 SASEGT. V gave up 4 bases and J gave up 4 bases; unmatched junction bases: 18. This CDR3 is built from 18 residues. The CDR3 loop reads CASSARQGSSSISYGYTF. Written as DNA, the CDR3 is TGTGCCAGCAGTGCCAGACAGGGCTCGAGCAGTATAAGCTATGGCTACACCTTC.

This clonotype showed up many times. This chain uses TRBV20-1 with TRBJ2-5; 7 bases are a match to TRBD2. Germline V lookup: CDR1 DFQATT, CDR2 SNEGSKA (reference sequence). There are 14 residues in the CDR3. The J segment lost 1 base and the V segment lost 4 bases, leaving 6 bases of the junction unmatched. CDR3 loop: CSATSGGLQETQYF. CDR3 nucleotides: TGCAGTGCTACCTCGGGGGGTCTCCAAGAGACCCAGTACTTC.

In its sample, this clonotype was seen a few times. This chain uses TRBV12-3 or TRBV12-4 with TRBJ1-5; no reliable D call. CDR3 size: 12 residues. Trimming took off 7 bases at V and 9 bases at J, with 13 bases between the two ends. This CDR3 reads CASTLPPGPQHF. The CDR3 coding sequence is TGTGCCAGCACCCTACCTCCGGGGCCCCAGCATTTT.

This clonotype came up a few times. This rearrangement joins TRBV5-1 to TRBJ1-5; no reliable D call. CDR1 is SGHRS, CDR2 YFSETQ, per germline. The CDR3 is made up of 14 amino acids. Trimming left V 1 base short and J 7 bases short, with 12 bases between. The DNA of the CDR3 is TGCGCCAGCAGCTTGTCGGGGAGCCACCAGCCCCAGCATTTT. Its translation is CASSLSGSHQPQHF.

This clonotype showed up many times. The rearrangement links TRBV27 to TRBJ2-5; 7 nucleotides align to TRBD2. This CDR3 contains 15 residues. V dropped 2 bases and J dropped 5; count of bases not matched to a gene: 8. Germline V gene sequence: CDR1 MNHEY, CDR2 SMNVEV (reference sequence). The CDR3 coding sequence is TGTGCCAGCAGTTTACTGGGAGGGGCGGGGGAGACCCAGTACTTC. Translating it yields CASSLLGGAGETQYF.